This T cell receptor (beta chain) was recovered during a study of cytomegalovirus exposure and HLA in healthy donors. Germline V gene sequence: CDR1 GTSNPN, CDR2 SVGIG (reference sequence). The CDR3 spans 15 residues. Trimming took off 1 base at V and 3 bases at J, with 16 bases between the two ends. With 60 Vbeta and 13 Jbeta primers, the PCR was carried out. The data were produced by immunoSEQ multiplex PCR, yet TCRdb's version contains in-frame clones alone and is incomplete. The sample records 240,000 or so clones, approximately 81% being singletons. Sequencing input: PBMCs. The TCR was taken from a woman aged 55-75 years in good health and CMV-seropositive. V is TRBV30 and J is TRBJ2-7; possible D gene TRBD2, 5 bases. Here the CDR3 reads CAWSGYEAVFYEQYF. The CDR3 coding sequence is TGTGCCTGGAGTGGTTATGAAGCGGTTTTCTACGAGCAGTACTTC.